These 32 T cell receptor beta chains originate from one sample sequenced in a study of blood T cell repertoires in COVID-19. Repertoires were generated with immunoSEQ multiplex PCR, while TCRdb's copy carries only in-frame clones and drops some. This sample has 45,000 to 55,000 clones; over 75% occur once, and the top ten carry roughly 10%. Sequences were obtained from peripheral blood. These receptors came from a man older than 75 with COVID-19, enrolled during active disease.

The genes are TRBV10-2 and TRBJ2-2; D might be TRBD2 (5 bases). Per germline, CDR1 WSHSY and CDR2 SAAADI. Trimming took off 11 bases at V and 7 bases at J, with 20 bases between the two ends. The CDR3 is made up of 14 amino acids. The CDR3 spells CASNLVGEGGELFF. CDR3 nucleotide sequence: TGCGCCTCCAATTTAGTGGGCGAGGGCGGGGAGCTGTTTTTT.

The chain uses TRBV12-3 or TRBV12-4 and TRBJ1-3, with D tentatively TRBD1 (6 bases). The V end was cut by 7 bases, the J end by 5 bases, with 12 bases between. This CDR3 is 13 amino acids long. The DNA of the CDR3 is TGTGCCAGCAACTCAGGGGCTCGAAACACCATATATTTT. Translated, it gives CASNSGARNTIYF.

This clone was picked up a small number of times. This chain connects TRBV2 to TRBJ2-1, with D hard to call. Germline V gene data show CDR1 as SNHLY and CDR2 as FYNNEI. Trimming removed 5 bases at V and 3 bases at J, with 8 bases between. The CDR3 consists of 13 residues. CDR3 sequence reads: CASSSGNYNEQFF. Written as DNA, the CDR3 is TGTGCCAGCAGTTCAGGCAACTACAATGAGCAGTTCTTC.

This clone was picked up one time. This chain uses TRBV18 with TRBJ1-4; 9 bases map to TRBD1. The CDR3 has 16 residues. Per the germline V gene, CDR1 is KGHSH and CDR2 is LQKENI. The J segment lost 7 bases and the V segment lost 0 bases, leaving 6 bases of the junction unmatched. The CDR3 coding sequence is TGTGCCAGCTCACCACCAATCCGGGACAGGGCTGAAAAACTGTTTTTT. Amino acids: CASSPPIRDRAEKLFF.

The chain joins TRBV7-2 to TRBJ1-5, with D tentatively TRBD1 (5 bases). The germline CDR1 and CDR2 sequences are SGHTA and FQGNSA. This CDR3 has 15 amino acids. Trimming took 4 bases from V and 4 from J, leaving 14 bases between them. DNA of the CDR3: TGTGCCAGCAGCTGGGGGGGGAAAGAAAATCAGCCCCAGCATTTT. Amino acids: CASSWGGKENQPQHF.

The chain joins TRBV6-1 to TRBJ1-5, with D possibly matching TRBD1 (5 bases). Germline CDR1 and CDR2: MNHNS and SASEGT. The CDR3 consists of 14 residues. V dropped 1 base and J dropped 5 bases, with 9 bases sitting between them. CDR3 residues: CASSEVGADQPQHF. CDR3 bases: TGTGCCAGCAGTGAAGTAGGGGCCGATCAGCCCCAGCATTTT.

The sample holds a few counts of this clone. This chain joins TRBV5-6 and TRBJ1-2, with TRBD1 matching 10 bases. Germline trimming cut 3 bases from V and 8 bases from J; bases unmatched to any gene: 7. CDR3 length: 14 amino acids. In germline, CDR1 is SGHDT, CDR2 YYEEEE. The CDR3 DNA is TGTGCCAGCAGCTATGGGACAGGGGTTACCGGCTACACCTTC. This encodes CASSYGTGVTGYTF.

This rearrangement joins TRBV21-1 to TRBJ1-3. TRBV21-1 has pseudogene status. The CDR3 has 16 residues. The CDR3 DNA is TGTGCCAGCATCCAGGCGGGGGGGCCTGGTGGAAACACCATATATTTT. It specifies CASIQAGGPGGNTIYF.

The chain employs TRBV7-2 and TRBJ1-2; unclear D gene. The germline V gene has CDR1 SGHTA and CDR2 FQGNSA. The V gene lost 1 base and the J gene lost 2 bases, with 8 bases spanning the gap. The CDR3 is made up of 14 amino acids. CDR3 coding DNA: TGTGCCAGCAGCTTAGGGGGAGGGAACTATGGCTACACCTTC. Encoded protein: CASSLGGGNYGYTF.

This sequence joins TRBV29-1 and TRBJ2-7; 8 nucleotides agree with TRBD2. Germline assignment: CDR1 SQVTM and CDR2 ANQGSEA. The CDR3 is 11 amino acids. The CDR3 protein is CATGGAYEQYF. The CDR3 DNA follows: TGCGCCACCGGGGGGGCCTACGAGCAGTACTTC.

The chain combines TRBV6-5 with TRBJ2-7; 7 bases are a match to TRBD1. J was trimmed by 4 bases and V by 7 bases; bases with no gene match: 10. This CDR3 is 14 amino acids long. Germline assignment: CDR1 MNHEY and CDR2 SVGAGI. CDR3 nucleotides: TGTGCCAGCAAAAAGGGGGCGGCTGATTACGAGCAGTACGTC. Protein sequence: CASKKGAADYEQYV.

This clone occurred a few times. The gene calls are TRBV7-2 and TRBJ1-3; maybe TRBD1 (5 bases). V shed 1 base and J shed 0 bases, with 13 bases lying between them. Germline loops: CDR1 SGHTA, CDR2 FQGNSA. The CDR3 is made up of 17 amino acids. The CDR3 sequence is CASSLGQGTDSGNTIYF. The DNA of the CDR3 is TGTGCCAGCAGCTTAGGGCAGGGAACTGACTCTGGAAACACCATATATTTT.

This sequence joins TRBV7-9 and TRBJ1-1; the D gene is possibly TRBD1 (6 bases). The length of the CDR3 is 15 residues. The V end lost 2 bases, the J end lost 6 bases, and 16 bases lay between the germline ends. Germline V gene sequence: CDR1 SEHNR, CDR2 FQNEAQ (reference sequence). The CDR3 loop is CASSLFDGRGPEAFF. CDR3 nucleotides: TGTGCCAGCAGCTTATTCGATGGCAGGGGACCTGAAGCTTTCTTT.

For the CDR3, the DNA is TGTGCCAGCAGCTCCCCTGGACTCGGCTATGGCTACACCTTC. Translated, it gives CASSSPGLGYGYTF. The rearrangement joins TRBV11-2 to TRBJ1-2; D not certain. The CDR3 length is 14 residues. V lost 4 bases and J lost 4, with 13 bases in between. Germline CDR1 SGHAT, CDR2 FQNNGV.

CDR3 nucleotides: TGTGCCAGCAGCGCGCGGACAGGGTTTGAAAAACTGTTTTTT. Its translation is CASSARTGFEKLFF. The chain employs TRBV9 and TRBJ1-4, with 8 bases aligning to TRBD1. The CDR3 has 14 residues. CDR1 SGDLS and CDR2 YYNGEE come from the germline V gene. Trimming cost V 3 bases and J 7 bases; bases outside gene matches: 5. The full variable domain, in which reference TRBV9 and TRBJ1-4 provide the parts outside the CDR3, is DSGVTQTPKHLITATGQRVTLRCSPRSGDLSVYWYQQSLDQGLQFLIQYYNGEERAKGNILERFSAQQFPDLHSELNLSSLELGDSALYFCASSARTGFEKLFFGSGTQLSVL.

This chain joins TRBV5-6 and TRBJ2-3; no reliable D call. The germline V and J ends were trimmed by 4 bases and 2 bases, with 8 bases remaining between them. From germline, CDR1 is SGHDT and CDR2 YYEEEE. The CDR3 sequence is 13 residues long. The CDR3 sequence: CASSLLITDTQYF. The CDR3 nucleotides read TGTGCCAGCAGCCTACTGATCACAGATACGCAGTATTTT.

This rearrangement joins TRBV7-2 to TRBJ2-1; D is ambiguous. V was cut by 1 base and J by 0 bases, with 7 bases left in between. The CDR3 is 15 residues long. The V gene's germline CDR1 is SGHTA and CDR2 FQGNSA. The CDR3 DNA reads as TGTGCCAGCAGCTTAGACAGAAGCTCCTACAATGAGCAGTTCTTC. This codes for CASSLDRSSYNEQFF.

The J gene is TRBJ2-2, the V gene TRBV2, with 8 positions matching TRBD1. CDR3 length equals 19 residues. Unmatched junction bases numbered 10, after V lost 0 bases and J lost 1 base. Germline lookup yields CDR1 SNHLY and CDR2 FYNNEI. Here the CDR3 DNA reads TGTGCCAGCAGTGAAGCCCCAAAGCCCGGGACAGGGAACACCGGGGAGCTGTTTTTT. Residues: CASSEAPKPGTGNTGELFF.

The CDR3 nucleotides read TGTGCCAGCAGCTTAACCGGTTCACCCCTCCACTTT. This gives the protein CASSLTGSPLHF. The gene calls are TRBV7-9 and TRBJ1-6; D gene uncertain. The CDR3 sequence is 12 residues long. Trimming shortened V by 2 bases and J by 9 bases, and 5 bases separated the two germline ends. Germline CDR1 SEHNR, CDR2 FQNEAQ (reference sequence).

The chain is built from TRBV5-1 and TRBJ1-1; 10 bases align to TRBD1. In germline, CDR1 is SGHRS, CDR2 YFSETQ. The junction had 0 bases not matched to a gene; V was cut back by 0 bases and J by 1 base. The CDR3 has 15 amino acids. DNA for the CDR3: TGCGCCAGCAGCTTGGGGACAGGGGGGAACACTGAAGCTTTCTTT. Translating it yields CASSLGTGGNTEAFF.

The table lists this clone with a few counts. The V and J genes are TRBV6-5 and TRBJ1-3; TRBD1 agrees at 7 bases. The CDR3 totals 15 residues. The V gene end was trimmed by 10 bases and the J gene end by 1 base; junction bases not matched to a gene: 10. CDR1 is MNHEY, CDR2 SVGAGI, per germline. The CDR3 protein is CATRGTARSGNTIYF. DNA for the CDR3: TGTGCCACCCGAGGGACAGCCCGTTCTGGAAACACCATATATTTT.

This chain joins TRBV5-1 and TRBJ2-5, with a weak D call TRBD1 (5 bases). CDR3 length: 13 amino acids. V dropped 0 bases and J dropped 4 bases, with 7 bases sitting between them. Germline V gene data show CDR1 as SGHRS and CDR2 as YFSETQ. CDR3 in DNA: TGCGCCAGCAGCTTGGAAGGGGCAGAGACCCAGTACTTC. This encodes CASSLEGAETQYF.

The V and J genes are TRBV7-3 and TRBJ1-1, with 7 bases identical to TRBD1. This CDR3 is built from 13 residues. Trimming at V came to 2 bases and at J to 5 bases, leaving 2 bases not matched to a gene. CDR1 and CDR2 from the germline V gene are SGHTA and FQGTGA. CDR3 sequence: CASSLQGETEAFF. For the CDR3, the DNA is TGTGCCAGCAGCTTACAGGGGGAGACTGAAGCTTTCTTT. Full variable domain (missing parts from reference TRBV7-3 and TRBJ1-1): GAGVSQTPSNKVTEKGKYVELRCDPISGHTALYWYRQSLGQGPEFLIYFQGTGAADDSGLPNDRFFAVRPEGSVSTLKIQRTERGDSAVYLCASSLQGETEAFFGQGTRLTVV.

This clone was recorded once. The genes are TRBV5-1 and TRBJ1-6; the D gene is possibly TRBD1 (5 bases). This CDR3 has 15 amino acids. V was shortened by 6 bases and J by 13 bases, with 23 bases between the two germline ends. Germline V gene lookup returns CDR1 SGHRS and CDR2 YFSETQ. For the CDR3, the DNA is TGCGCCAGCACTCCGGTGGCCGCCGGGGGTTCCCCCCTCCACTTT. Protein sequence: CASTPVAAGGSPLHF.

The rearrangement uses TRBV20-1 and TRBJ1-5, with 7 bases fitting TRBD1. V dropped 3 bases and J dropped 7; count of bases not matched to a gene: 6. Looked up from germline, CDR1 is DFQATT and CDR2 is SNEGSKA (reference sequence). There are 13 residues in the CDR3. CDR3 protein: CSASQAGGQPQHF. CDR3 bases: TGCAGTGCTAGTCAGGCAGGGGGGCAGCCCCAGCATTTT.

The chain has TRBV19 and TRBJ2-3; no clear D. The CDR3 is 14 residues long. Trimming shortened V by 5 bases and J by 0 bases, and 9 bases separated the two germline ends. Germline V gene data show CDR1 as LNHDA and CDR2 as SQIVND (reference sequence). CDR3 region: CASSLGQSTDTQYF. CDR3 in DNA: TGTGCCAGTAGTTTGGGCCAGAGCACAGATACGCAGTATTTT.

The V call is TRBV9, the J call TRBJ2-5; 13 bases line up with TRBD2. The CDR3 is made up of 16 amino acids. CDR1 is SGDLS and CDR2 is YYNGEE in the germline V gene. The V and J ends lost 3 bases and 5 bases, in that order; junction bases with no gene match: 7. CDR3: CASSATSGRAGETQYF. DNA for the CDR3: TGTGCCAGCAGCGCCACTAGCGGGAGGGCCGGGGAGACCCAGTACTTC.

This chain connects TRBV28 to TRBJ2-2, with D tentatively TRBD1 (5 bases). The CDR3 consists of 14 residues. Trimming removed 3 bases from V and 4 bases from J, with 9 bases in between. Germline CDR1 and CDR2: MDHEN and SYDVKM. The CDR3 DNA reads TGTGCCAGCAGTTTCAGGGCCCCCACCGGGGAGCTGTTTTTT. Translating gives CASSFRAPTGELFF. Filled out from reference TRBV28 and TRBJ2-2, the complete variable domain reads DVKVTQSSRYLVKRTGEKVFLECVQDMDHENMFWYRQDPGLGLRLIYFSYDVKMKEKGDIPEGYSVSREKKERFSLILESASTNQTSMYLCASSFRAPTGELFFGEGSRLTVL.

This chain connects TRBV19 to TRBJ2-7; the match to TRBD2 covers 8 bases. The CDR3 contains 15 residues. Germline CDR1 and CDR2: LNHDA and SQIVND (reference sequence). The V segment lost 6 bases and the J segment 2 bases; nucleotides outside the gene matches: 9. CDR3 nucleotide sequence: TGTGCCAGTAGGCCCGTCGAGCGGGGGCCCTACGAGCAGTACTTC. Its protein is CASRPVERGPYEQYF.

V is TRBV5-1 and J is TRBJ1-1; 10 nucleotides line up with TRBD1. The CDR3 spans 16 residues. Trimming removed 3 bases from V and 3 bases from J; junction bases left unmatched: 8. In germline, CDR1 is SGHRS, CDR2 YFSETQ. This CDR3 reads CASSSTRQGADTEAFF. The DNA of the CDR3 is TGCGCCAGCAGCTCGACCCGACAGGGGGCGGACACTGAAGCTTTCTTT.

The CDR3 DNA reads TGTGCCAGCAGTCCCCCAGCGGGGGGCACCGGGGAGCTGTTTTTT. It translates to CASSPPAGGTGELFF. V usage is TRBV28 and J usage is TRBJ2-2, with TRBD2 matching 9 bases. The CDR3 has 15 amino acids. The ends lost 5 bases at V and 4 bases at J; junction bases unmatched: 5. Germline values: CDR1 MDHEN, CDR2 SYDVKM.

The chain combines TRBV7-2 with TRBJ1-4; 7 positions agree with TRBD1. The V segment lost 0 bases and the J segment 7 bases; nucleotides outside the gene matches: 5. Germline values: CDR1 SGHTA, CDR2 FQGNSA. The CDR3 has 15 amino acids. The CDR3 DNA reads TGTGCCAGCAGCTTAGCGCGTACAGGGGTTGAAAAACTGTTTTTT. It translates to CASSLARTGVEKLFF.